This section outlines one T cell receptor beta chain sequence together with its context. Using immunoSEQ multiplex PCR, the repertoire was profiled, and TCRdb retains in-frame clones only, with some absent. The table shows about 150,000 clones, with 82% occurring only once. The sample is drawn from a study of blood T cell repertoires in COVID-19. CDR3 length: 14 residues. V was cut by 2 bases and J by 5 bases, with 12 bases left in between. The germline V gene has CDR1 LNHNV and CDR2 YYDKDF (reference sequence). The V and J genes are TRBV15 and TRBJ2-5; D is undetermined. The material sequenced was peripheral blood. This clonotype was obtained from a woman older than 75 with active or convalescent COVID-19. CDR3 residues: CATSRPLGLETQYF. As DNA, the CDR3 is TGTGCCACCAGCAGACCCCTCGGGTTGGAGACCCAGTACTTC. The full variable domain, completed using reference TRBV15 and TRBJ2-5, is DAMVIQNPRYQVTQFGKPVTLSCSQTLNHNVMYWYQQKSSQAPKLLFHYYDKDFNNEADTPDNFQSRRPNTSFCFLDIRSPGLGDTAMYLCATSRPLGLETQYFGPGTRLLVL.